This T cell receptor (beta chain) was recorded in a study of cytomegalovirus exposure and HLA in healthy donors. Germline values: CDR1 MNHEY, CDR2 SVGAGI. The J segment lost 6 bases and the V segment lost 4 bases, leaving 11 bases of the junction unmatched. The CDR3 is 15 residues long. Study-level results: Rarity marked most TCR sequences, yet some public TCRs occurred in many donors.

Turning to this clone: Its antigen is currently unknown.

This table comes from immunoSEQ multiplex PCR, and its TCRdb copy is limited to in-frame clones, with some not included. In the table there are about 140,000 clones, approximately 84% of which are singletons. The clonotype originates from a man aged 30 to 39 in good health and CMV-seropositive. Sequenced sample: PBMCs. The chain links TRBV6-5 to TRBJ2-7, with 8 bases fitting TRBD1. The CDR3 nucleotides read TGTGCCAGCAGTTTCTACCGGACAGGGTCTCGCGAGCAGTACTTC. Translating it yields CASSFYRTGSREQYF.